Listed below are T cell receptor beta chains from one sample, sequenced in a study of vaccination and CD4 T cells after COVID-19. No antigen has been assigned to these receptors. TCRdb called the PCR reads again in MiXCR, with one record for every CDR3 protein. The data show about 11,000 distinct CDR3 sequences, with just over 70% seen just once and roughly 12% held by the top ten. The sample taken for sequencing was CD4+ T cells from blood, cultured in vitro. These receptors originate from a human donor who had recovered from COVID-19. Both conserved end residues are trimmed from each CDR3.

v_gene,j_gene,CDR3aa
TRBV6-2/TRBV6-3,TRBJ2-7,ASSYWAGGRYEQY
TRBV6-5,TRBJ2-7,ASSYWGPNYEQY
TRBV29-1,TRBJ2-7,SARTASGRPTGEQY
TRBV20-1,TRBJ1-2,SPVRGNYGYT
TRBV20-1,TRBJ2-7,SARTSLSSYEQY
TRBV20-1,TRBJ1-6,SASRGRGLNSALH
TRBV20-1,TRBJ1-2,SASWGMRGYT
TRBV20-1,TRBJ1-2,SARPTGAYGYT
TRBV10-1,TRBJ2-7,ASSETRGQTYEQY
TRBV6-1,TRBJ1-2,ASNPDGPYGYT
TRBV7-2,TRBJ2-1,ASSFRTHGLAGVVPSKV
TRBV10-3,TRBJ1-1,ASAPGQGAGTEAF
TRBV7-2,TRBJ2-7,ASSLVGEQY
TRBV19,TRBJ1-1,ASTPTALNTEAF
TRBV20-1,TRBJ1-5,SARDMAGQEPQH
TRBV7-6,TRBJ1-5,ASSLSLNQPQH
TRBV24-1,TRBJ1-1,ATSDRARGQAF
TRBV7-9,TRBJ1-2,ASSLEASPFGYT
TRBV7-2,TRBJ1-1,ASSVTGVEAF
TRBV9,TRBJ2-7,ASSVVGSSYEQY
TRBV20-1,TRBJ2-5,SARKYQETQY
TRBV20-1,TRBJ2-1,SAIAGGPIEQF
TRBV6-5,TRBJ1-2,ASSYSGGGRSYT
TRBV28,TRBJ1-2,ASRLTGNYGYT
TRBV19,TRBJ2-7,ASSTGQGRSEQY
TRBV7-9,TRBJ2-5,ASSHGGTVQETQY
TRBV7-9,TRBJ2-7,ASRGGLAGQPYEQY
TRBV7-2,TRBJ1-2,ASSSYRPDLGLGYT
TRBV20-1,TRBJ1-1,SAKGGVNTEAF
TRBV7-3,TRBJ2-1,ASSLLVRTEQF
TRBV7-9,TRBJ2-1,ASSLISSSYNEQF
TRBV20-1,TRBJ1-5,SAPGQGSGGNQPQH
TRBV20-1,TRBJ2-3,SAIVRAQY
TRBV4-3,TRBJ2-7,ASRGSVMGARGEQY
TRBV10-3,TRBJ1-2,AITGGSEYGYT
TRBV20-1,TRBJ2-3,SARDGSGTDTQY
TRBV28,TRBJ2-7,ASGVLTYEQY
TRBV20-1,TRBJ2-5,SCRGGYEETQY
TRBV6-2/TRBV6-3,TRBJ1-5,ASSYSRGQAQH
TRBV20-1,TRBJ2-1,SARGGFGNEQF
TRBV10-2,TRBJ1-5,ASSESGSNQPQH
TRBV28,TRBJ1-6,ASNGIYNSPLH
TRBV20-1,TRBJ1-2,SAHPTQFYGYT
TRBV6-1,TRBJ1-5,ASSRLQGLSNQPQH
TRBV20-1,TRBJ2-7,SIQGNEQY
TRBV25-1,TRBJ1-1,ASSKSGLQNTEAF
TRBV7-2,TRBJ1-5,ASSLTTGNQPQH
TRBV20-1,TRBJ1-2,SARPGQANYGYT
TRBV6-4,TRBJ1-5,ASSVPPQPQH
TRBV7-9,TRBJ2-5,ASSLNPVQETQY
TRBV7-9,TRBJ1-1,ASSLQALNTEAF
TRBV10-1,TRBJ2-5,ASSELGRETQY
TRBV24-1,TRBJ1-2,ATSEGWDYGYT
TRBV20-1,TRBJ2-7,SGGSSLEQY
TRBV24-1,TRBJ1-2,ATSDDWGQGIYGYT